The rows below give T cell receptor beta chains drawn from one sample of a study of control samples from healthy donors and cancer patients. Measured with immunoSEQ multiplex PCR; TCRdb has only the in-frame clones, and not every one. The sample carries about 100,000 clones, approximately 84% recorded once. Material: blood. The origin of the receptors is a man aged 18-30 years in good health. Each CDR3 is given with its conserved first and last residue. Fields, in order: J gene, V gene, D gene, clone size, CDR3 protein, CDR3 DNA. The D gene is left open where the match is weak. Clone size is stated in some rows and not others, as once, few, many or a class when expanded.

j_gene: TRBJ1-2; v_gene: TRBV4-3; d_gene: .; abundance: .; CDR3aa: CASSRVGGDYGYTF; CDR3nt: TGCGCCAGCAGCCGAGTAGGGGGGGACTATGGCTACACCTTC
j_gene: TRBJ1-5; v_gene: TRBV27; d_gene: .; abundance: .; CDR3aa: CASSLAGSNQPQHF; CDR3nt: TGTGCCAGCAGTTTGGCGGGCAGCAATCAGCCCCAGCATTTT
j_gene: TRBJ2-1; v_gene: TRBV5-8; d_gene: TRBD2; abundance: .; CDR3aa: CASSGGTSSYNEQFF; CDR3nt: TGTGCCAGCAGCGGAGGGACTAGCTCCTACAATGAGCAGTTCTTC
j_gene: TRBJ1-3; v_gene: TRBV5-1; d_gene: TRBD1; abundance: .; CDR3aa: CASSLGTGSLSGNTIYF; CDR3nt: TGCGCCAGCAGCTTAGGGACAGGGAGCCTCTCTGGAAACACCATATATTTT
j_gene: TRBJ2-3; v_gene: TRBV5-6; d_gene: .; abundance: few; CDR3aa: CASFRLRSTSTDTQYF; CDR3nt: TGTGCCAGCTTTAGACTGAGATCGACTAGCACAGATACGCAGTATTTT
j_gene: TRBJ2-3; v_gene: TRBV4-1; d_gene: TRBD1; abundance: few; CDR3aa: CASSRGTGSADTQYF; CDR3nt: TGCGCCAGCAGCCGGGGGACAGGGTCTGCAGATACGCAGTATTTT
j_gene: TRBJ2-2; v_gene: TRBV19; d_gene: .; abundance: .; CDR3aa: CASSIRVGRVTGELFF; CDR3nt: TGTGCCAGTAGTATTAGGGTGGGCAGGGTCACCGGGGAGCTGTTTTTT
j_gene: TRBJ1-1; v_gene: TRBV27; d_gene: .; abundance: .; CDR3aa: CASSWEGGFGTEAFF; CDR3nt: TGTGCCAGCAGCTGGGAGGGGGGATTCGGCACTGAAGCTTTCTTT
j_gene: TRBJ2-1; v_gene: TRBV18; d_gene: TRBD1; abundance: .; CDR3aa: CASSLDRDEQFF; CDR3nt: TGTGCCAGCTCCCTAGACAGGGACGAGCAGTTCTTC
j_gene: TRBJ1-1; v_gene: TRBV25-1; d_gene: .; abundance: .; CDR3aa: CASSEGGRGGNTEAFF; CDR3nt: TGTGCCAGCAGTGAAGGGGGGCGGGGAGGAAACACTGAAGCTTTCTTT
j_gene: TRBJ1-3; v_gene: TRBV12-3/TRBV12-4; d_gene: .; abundance: few; CDR3aa: CASSLLGNTIYF; CDR3nt: TGTGCCAGCAGTTTGCTGGGAAACACCATATATTTT
j_gene: TRBJ2-2; v_gene: TRBV7-2; d_gene: .; abundance: .; CDR3aa: CASSTDYTGELFF; CDR3nt: TGTGCCAGCAGCACAGACTACACCGGGGAGCTGTTTTTT
j_gene: TRBJ2-1; v_gene: TRBV19; d_gene: .; abundance: .; CDR3aa: CASSTPRAGGYNEQFF; CDR3nt: TGTGCCAGTAGTACCCCCCGAGCGGGCGGATACAATGAGCAGTTCTTC
j_gene: TRBJ1-1; v_gene: TRBV11-3; d_gene: .; abundance: .; CDR3aa: CASSLVGGTEAFF; CDR3nt: TGTGCCAGCAGCTTAGTCGGGGGCACTGAAGCTTTCTTT
j_gene: TRBJ1-1; v_gene: TRBV7-9; d_gene: .; abundance: few; CDR3aa: CASSRIENTEAFF; CDR3nt: TGTGCCAGCAGTAGAATCGAGAACACTGAAGCTTTCTTT
j_gene: TRBJ1-6; v_gene: TRBV5-1; d_gene: TRBD1; abundance: .; CDR3aa: CASRHDRVGNSPLHF; CDR3nt: TGCGCCAGCAGACACGACAGGGTAGGAAATTCACCCCTCCACTTT
j_gene: TRBJ2-1; v_gene: TRBV4-1; d_gene: TRBD2; abundance: .; CDR3aa: CASSQETGLAGVSEQFF; CDR3nt: TGCGCCAGCAGCCAAGAAACCGGACTAGCGGGGGTCAGTGAGCAGTTCTTC
j_gene: TRBJ2-7; v_gene: TRBV18; d_gene: .; abundance: .; CDR3aa: CASSPGGDEQYF; CDR3nt: TGTGCCAGCTCACCAGGAGGGGACGAGCAGTACTTC